These 28 T cell receptor beta chains share one sample of origin, sequenced in a study of early T cells in non-severe SARS-CoV-2 infection. TCRdb reprocessed the 5' RACE reads via MiXCR and lists one record per CDR3 protein. The sample records about 58,000 distinct CDR3 sequences, roughly an eighth being singletons. Specimen: whole blood. These receptors were collected from an adult who was a healthcare worker with PCR-confirmed SARS-CoV-2 infection or an uninfected control (not recorded which).

J is TRBJ1-5 and V is TRBV29-1, with D perhaps matching TRBD1 (6 bases). From germline, CDR1 is SQVTM and CDR2 ANQGSEA. The V end lost 3 bases, the J end lost 3 bases, and 9 bases lay between the germline ends. CDR3 size: 13 residues. CDR3 loop: CSVDQGFNQPQHF. The CDR3 bases are TGCAGCGTTGACCAGGGGTTCAATCAGCCCCAGCATTTT.

This clonotype was detected ten times or more. The CDR3 reads CASSLSLTGEQYF. The CDR3 DNA follows: TGTGCCAGCAGCTTATCCCTAACAGGCGAGCAGTACTTC. The gene calls are TRBV7-9 and TRBJ2-7; maybe TRBD1 (5 bases). The CDR3 is 13 amino acids. Trimming stripped 2 bases from V and 6 bases from J, with 11 bases between. Germline CDR1 and CDR2: SEHNR and FQNEAQ (reference sequence).

This clonotype has a handful of counts. The chain couples TRBV11-3 to TRBJ2-6; D unresolved. Trimming cost V 0 bases and J 0 bases, with 6 bases left between them. The length of the CDR3 is 16 residues. Germline V gene sequence: CDR1 SGHNT, CDR2 YENEEA. CDR3 sequence (DNA): TGTGCCAGCAGCTTAGATCCAAGCTCTGGGGCCAACGTCCTGACTTTC. Its protein is CASSLDPSSGANVLTF.

This clonotype was observed many times. The rearrangement links TRBV7-9 to TRBJ2-1, with D perhaps assigned TRBD1 or TRBD2 (5 bases each). The germline V and J ends were trimmed by 4 bases and 7 bases, with 14 bases remaining between them. Germline assignment: CDR1 SEHNR and CDR2 FQNEAQ (reference sequence). The CDR3 loop spans 14 amino acids. The chain's CDR3 is CASSYRDPRNEQFF. The CDR3 region has the DNA TGTGCCAGCAGCTACCGGGACCCGCGGAATGAGCAGTTCTTC.

The DNA for the CDR3 is TGTGCCATCAGCCTGACGGACACCGGGGAGCTGTTTTTT. Residues: CAISLTDTGELFF. V usage is TRBV10-3 and J usage is TRBJ2-2; D unclear. This CDR3 spans 13 amino acids. CDR1 ENHRY and CDR2 SYGVKD come from the germline V gene. Trimming removed 6 bases from V and 3 bases from J, with 8 bases in between.

The V gene is TRBV29-1, the J gene TRBJ1-1; weak D call: TRBD1 (5 bases). Germline V CDR1 and CDR2: SQVTM, ANQGSEA. V shed 3 bases and J shed 5 bases, with 13 bases lying between them. There are 13 residues in the CDR3. The DNA of the CDR3 is TGCAGCGTTGACGGGGGGGAACTGACTGAAGCTTTCTTT. It translates to CSVDGGELTEAFF.

This clonotype was observed a handful of times. The chain employs TRBV19 and TRBJ2-6; no clear D. The V end lost 3 bases, the J end lost 2 bases, and 2 bases lay between the germline ends. Germline lookup yields CDR1 LNHDA and CDR2 SQIVND (reference sequence). The CDR3 covers 13 residues. As DNA, the CDR3 is TGTGCCAGTAGTATTGCTGGGGCCAACGTCCTGACTTTC. As protein: CASSIAGANVLTF.

This clonotype was counted many times. This chain links TRBV27 with TRBJ1-4, with D possibly being TRBD1 (5 bases). The CDR3 has 12 amino acids. V lost 2 bases to trimming and J lost 10 bases, with 8 bases between them. Germline loops: CDR1 MNHEY, CDR2 SMNVEV (reference sequence). The CDR3 protein is CASSLRGGKLFF. The DNA of the CDR3 is TGTGCCAGCAGTTTAAGGGGAGGAAAACTGTTTTTT. Full variable domain (rest looked up from reference TRBV27 and TRBJ1-4): EAQVTQNPRYLITVTGKKLTVTCSQNMNHEYMSWYRQDPGLGLRQIYYSMNVEVTDKGDVPEGYKVSRKEKRNFPLILESPSPNQTSLYFCASSLRGGKLFFGSGTQLSVL.

This clonotype was seen more than once but under ten times. J is TRBJ2-2 and V is TRBV7-9; D possibly corresponds to TRBD1 (6 bases). Trimming shortened V by 5 bases and J by 3 bases, and 10 bases separated the two germline ends. The V gene's germline CDR1 is SEHNR and CDR2 FQNEAQ (reference sequence). This CDR3 is 14 amino acids long. As DNA, the CDR3 is TGTGCCAGCAGCGTCACAGGGTACACCGGGGAGCTGTTTTTT. Translating gives CASSVTGYTGELFF.

On this clonotype itself: It may be a read error: a sequence one base away is much more abundant. The V and J genes are TRBV10-3 and TRBJ1-2, with 8 bases aligning to TRBD1. The CDR3 sequence is 14 residues long. Looked up from germline, CDR1 is ENHRY and CDR2 is SYGVKD. Trimming removed 11 bases from V and 5 bases from J; junction bases left unmatched: 13. The DNA of the CDR3 is TGTGCCTCGAAACCCAGGACAGGGAATTATGGCTACACCTTC. Translated: CASKPRTGNYGYTF.

This clonotype was seen only a few times. The rearrangement uses TRBV20-1 and TRBJ2-1; 10 nucleotides line up with TRBD1. The germline V gene encodes CDR1 DFQATT and CDR2 SNEGSKA (reference sequence). The J segment lost 3 bases and the V segment lost 3 bases, leaving 5 bases of the junction unmatched. CDR3 length equals 15 residues. The CDR3 here is CSARGDRGFYNEQFF. DNA for the CDR3: TGCAGTGCTAGGGGGGACAGGGGTTTCTACAATGAGCAGTTCTTC.

This clonotype was detected a few times. The rearrangement joins TRBV7-8 to TRBJ1-1; no clear D gene. This CDR3 contains 12 residues. Germline CDR1 reads SGHVS; CDR2 reads FQNEAQ. Trimming pared 6 bases from V and 2 bases from J, leaving 7 bases between. The CDR3 DNA sequence: TGTGCCAGCAGGGTAATAAACACTGAAGCTTTCTTT. Translated, it gives CASRVINTEAFF.

Many counts were recorded for this clonotype. The chain links TRBV5-1 to TRBJ2-2, with D tentatively TRBD2 (5 bases). There are 14 residues in the CDR3. Per germline, CDR1 SGHRS and CDR2 YFSETQ. Trimming removed 5 bases from V and 0 bases from J, with 8 bases in between. For the CDR3, the DNA is TGCGCCAGCAGGGGAGAGACGAACACCGGGGAGCTGTTTTTT. Its protein product is CASRGETNTGELFF.

Many counts were recorded for this clonotype. This chain connects TRBV12-3 or TRBV12-4 to TRBJ2-1; 10 bases match TRBD1. The CDR3 length is 18 residues. Losses at the gene ends were 6 bases for V and 8 bases for J; bases not matched to a gene: 19. The chain's CDR3 is CASRRLKGQGPISDEQFF. DNA for the CDR3: TGTGCCAGCAGGCGGCTAAAGGGACAGGGGCCAATAAGCGATGAGCAGTTCTTC.

Ten or more counts support this clonotype. The chain carries TRBV5-1 and TRBJ2-3, with D perhaps assigned TRBD1 or TRBD2 (5 bases each). V was pared by 5 bases and J by 7 bases, with 20 bases between. The CDR3 loop spans 15 amino acids. Germline CDR1 is SGHRS and CDR2 is YFSETQ. CDR3 nucleotides: TGCGCCAGCAGGGCTCCTCAACTAGGGACGTATACGCAGTATTTT. It translates to CASRAPQLGTYTQYF.

This clonotype was counted a few times. The genes are TRBV7-6 and TRBJ2-7, with D maybe TRBD2 (6 bases). The CDR3 consists of 17 residues. Germline CDR1 SGHVS, CDR2 FNYEAQ. With 1 base removed from V and 5 bases from J, the gap between germline ends came to 21 bases. CDR3 sequence (DNA): TGTGCCAGCAGCTTAGGAGCGCCGGGACCTGCGGGGCACGAGCAGTACTTC. Encoded protein: CASSLGAPGPAGHEQYF.

This clonotype has a count of ten or more. The chain joins TRBV11-2 to TRBJ2-1; 8 positions agree with TRBD2. Germline CDR1 reads SGHAT; CDR2 reads FQNNGV. The CDR3 totals 15 residues. V lost 8 bases to trimming and J lost 7 bases; unmatched junction nucleotides: 13. The CDR3 spells CASSLAGGRSNEQFF. The DNA of the CDR3 is TGTGCCAGCTCGCTTGCGGGAGGTAGGAGTAATGAGCAGTTCTTC.

This clonotype has at least ten counts. This chain links TRBV14 with TRBJ2-1; D is ambiguous. Germline assignment: CDR1 SGHDN and CDR2 FVKESK. Trimming took off 1 base at V and 2 bases at J, with 3 bases between the two ends. The CDR3 runs to 13 residues. The DNA of the CDR3 is TGTGCCAGCAGCCAAGGGGCCTACAATGAGCAGTTCTTC. This gives the protein CASSQGAYNEQFF. Full variable domain (remainder filled in from reference TRBV14 and TRBJ2-1): EAGVTQFPSHSVIEKGQTVTLRCDPISGHDNLYWYRRVMGKEIKFLLHFVKESKQDESGMPNNRFLAERTGGTYSTLKVQPAELEDSGVYFCASSQGAYNEQFFGPGTRLTVL.

This chain links TRBV4-2 with TRBJ1-4; a possible D gene is TRBD1 (6 bases). The CDR3 contains 15 residues. The V and J ends lost 4 bases and 6 bases respectively, with 15 bases between them. Germline V gives CDR1 LGHNA, CDR2 YNFKEQ. CDR3 sequence: CASSRYQGRDEKLFF. CDR3 in DNA: TGTGCCAGCAGCCGATATCAGGGGAGGGATGAAAAACTGTTTTTT.

This clonotype occurred many times. The chain carries TRBV5-1 and TRBJ2-3, with D possibly being TRBD2 (6 bases). Germline V gene data show CDR1 as SGHRS and CDR2 as YFSETQ. Trimming cost V 3 bases and J 0 bases, with 11 bases left between them. This CDR3 is 15 amino acids long. The CDR3 DNA follows: TGCGCCAGCAGCTCGGACGGGACTAGCACAGATACGCAGTATTTT. Amino acid sequence: CASSSDGTSTDTQYF.

This clonotype was observed a handful of times. CDR3 sequence (DNA): TGCAGTGCTGAGGGGACAGGGTCCTACGAGCAGTACTTC. It is translated as CSAEGTGSYEQYF. The chain carries TRBV20-1 and TRBJ2-7, with TRBD1 identical over 9 bases. The ends lost 5 bases at V and 1 base at J; junction bases unmatched: 3. Germline V lookup: CDR1 DFQATT, CDR2 SNEGSKA (reference sequence). CDR3 size: 13 residues.

This clonotype was counted ten times or more. The CDR3 loop is CSVEGLGQEGYGYTF. DNA of the CDR3: TGCAGCGTTGAGGGACTGGGGCAAGAAGGGTATGGCTACACCTTC. V is TRBV29-1 and J is TRBJ1-2, with a possible D match to TRBD1 (5 bases). Trimming shortened V by 3 bases and J by 5 bases, and 19 bases separated the two germline ends. This CDR3 comprises 15 residues. Germline-derived CDR1 and CDR2 are SQVTM and ANQGSEA.

This clonotype was seen more than once but under ten times. V gene TRBV20-1 combines with J gene TRBJ1-2; TRBD1 matches at 10 bases. The CDR3 extends over 15 amino acids. V shed 0 bases and J 5 bases; nucleotides not matched to a gene: 6. CDR1 is DFQATT and CDR2 is SNEGSKA in the germline V gene (reference sequence). DNA for the CDR3: TGCAGTGCTAGAGACATAGCGGGACAGGGGTATGGCTACACCTTC. Its protein product is CSARDIAGQGYGYTF.

The chain links TRBV11-2 to TRBJ2-3; 12 positions match TRBD2. The germline V gene encodes CDR1 SGHAT and CDR2 FQNNGV. V gave up 1 base and J gave up 3 bases; unmatched junction bases: 11. The CDR3 loop spans 19 amino acids. The CDR3 loop reads CASSLVGLAGNGGTDTQYF. In DNA form, the CDR3 reads TGTGCCAGCAGCTTAGTCGGACTAGCGGGGAATGGTGGGACAGATACGCAGTATTTT.

This clonotype was seen repeatedly, ten times or more. The chain joins TRBV18 to TRBJ2-7, with 7 bases lining up with TRBD1. From germline, CDR1 is KGHSH and CDR2 LQKENI. This CDR3 has 14 residues. The trim removed 8 bases at V and 2 bases at J, leaving 9 bases unmatched. The CDR3 nucleotides are TGTGCCAGCACCGGACAGGCAACCCCCTACGAGCAGTACTTC. Translated: CASTGQATPYEQYF.

This clonotype showed up just a few times. CDR3 residues: CASGFSNEKLFF. CDR3 DNA: TGTGCTAGTGGTTTCTCTAATGAAAAACTGTTTTTT. The chain is built from TRBV12-5 and TRBJ1-4, with D hard to call. Deletions cut 3 bases from V and 3 bases from J, with 2 bases between. Germline V gene lookup returns CDR1 LGHNT and CDR2 FRNRAP. The CDR3 is 12 residues long.

Only a few counts were recorded for this clonotype. The rearrangement uses TRBV5-5 and TRBJ1-3; D may be TRBD1 (5 bases). CDR3 size: 15 residues. The germline gives CDR1 SGHKS, CDR2 YYEKEE (reference sequence). V was clipped by 0 bases and J by 0 bases, with 7 bases between them. CDR3: CASSLDGASGNTIYF. Here the CDR3 DNA reads TGTGCCAGCAGCTTGGACGGGGCCTCTGGAAACACCATATATTTT.

This clonotype was picked up many times. The chain uses TRBV20-1 and TRBJ2-4; D is unclear. The CDR3 totals 15 residues. CDR1 is DFQATT, CDR2 SNEGSKA, per germline (reference sequence). The V gene lost 5 bases and the J gene lost 0 bases, with 14 bases spanning the gap. In DNA, the CDR3 is TGCAGTGCTGCCGGCGGCAGTGAAGCCAAAAACATTCAGTACTTC. It is translated as CSAAGGSEAKNIQYF.